The subject of this entry is one T cell receptor (beta chain). Its antigen is not identified. Then a second PCR, running roughly 7 to 11 cycles, was carried out with a sample-barcoded 5' primer and a J-beta primer mix. One entry per CDR3 protein results from TCRdb running MiXCR on the 5' RACE reads. Of 800,000 or so distinct CDR3 sequences in the sample, about 62% were seen once. This sample was taken from a study of blood T cells in healthy people across ages. Findings of the study overall: Getting older went along with TCR beta diversity per million T cells dropping roughly linearly. Donors of long life had a larger count of naive CD4+ cells and greater diversity than aged donors.

This CDR3 has 15 residues. The germline V gene has CDR1 SGHTA and CDR2 FQGNSA. J was trimmed by 5 bases and V by 3 bases; bases with no gene match: 7. The source material was blood. The chain has TRBV7-2 and TRBJ1-1, with 9 bases that match TRBD1. This receptor was taken from a man aged 25 to 40 in good health. CDR3 in DNA: TGTGCCAGCAGCTTGGTACAGGGGGCGGGTACTGAAGCTTTCTTT. This translates into CASSLVQGAGTEAFF. Filled out from reference TRBV7-2 and TRBJ1-1, the complete variable domain reads GAGVSQSPSNKVTEKGKDVELRCDPISGHTALYWYRQSLGQGLEFLIYFQGNSAPDKSGLPSDRFSAERTGGSVSTLTIQRTQQEDSAVYLCASSLVQGAGTEAFFGQGTRLTVV.